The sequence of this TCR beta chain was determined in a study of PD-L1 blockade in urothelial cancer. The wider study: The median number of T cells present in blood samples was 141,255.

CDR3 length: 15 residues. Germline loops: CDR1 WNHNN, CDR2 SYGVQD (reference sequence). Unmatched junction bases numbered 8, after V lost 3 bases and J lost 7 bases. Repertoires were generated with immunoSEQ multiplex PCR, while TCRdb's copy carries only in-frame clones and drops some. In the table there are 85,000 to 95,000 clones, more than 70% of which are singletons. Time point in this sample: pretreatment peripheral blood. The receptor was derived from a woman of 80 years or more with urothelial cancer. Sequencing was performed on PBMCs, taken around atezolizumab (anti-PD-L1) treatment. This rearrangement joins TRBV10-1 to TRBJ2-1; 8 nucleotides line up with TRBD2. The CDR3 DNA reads TGCGCCAGCAGTGATGCCGGGGGGGGAGATAATGAGCAGTTCTTC. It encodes CASSDAGGGDNEQFF.